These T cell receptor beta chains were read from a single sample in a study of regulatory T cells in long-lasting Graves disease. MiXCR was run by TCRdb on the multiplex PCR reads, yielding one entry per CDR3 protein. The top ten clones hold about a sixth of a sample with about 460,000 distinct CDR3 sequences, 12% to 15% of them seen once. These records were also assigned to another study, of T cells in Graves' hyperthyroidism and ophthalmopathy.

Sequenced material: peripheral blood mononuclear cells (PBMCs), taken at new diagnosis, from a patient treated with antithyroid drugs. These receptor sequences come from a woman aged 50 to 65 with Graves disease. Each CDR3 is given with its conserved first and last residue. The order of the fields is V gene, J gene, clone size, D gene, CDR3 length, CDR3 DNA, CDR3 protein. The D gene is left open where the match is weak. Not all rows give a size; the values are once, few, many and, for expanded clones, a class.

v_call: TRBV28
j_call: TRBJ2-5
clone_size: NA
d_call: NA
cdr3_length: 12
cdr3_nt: TGTGCCAGCAGTTTATTTAGGGGAACCCAGTACTTC
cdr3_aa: CASSLFRGTQYF

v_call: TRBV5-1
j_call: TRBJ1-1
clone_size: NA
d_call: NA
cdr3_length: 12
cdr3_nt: TGCGCCAGCAGCTTGAGCAGGGCCGAAGCTTTCTTT
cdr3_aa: CASSLSRAEAFF

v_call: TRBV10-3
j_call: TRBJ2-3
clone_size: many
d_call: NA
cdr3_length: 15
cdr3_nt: TGTGCCATCAGTGAGTCGGGCGCATTCACAGATACGCAGTATTTT
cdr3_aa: CAISESGAFTDTQYF

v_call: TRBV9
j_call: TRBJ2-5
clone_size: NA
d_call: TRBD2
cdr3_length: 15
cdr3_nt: TGTGCCAGCACCAAAGCGGGAGAGGATCAAGAGACCCAGTACTTC
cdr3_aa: CASTKAGEDQETQYF

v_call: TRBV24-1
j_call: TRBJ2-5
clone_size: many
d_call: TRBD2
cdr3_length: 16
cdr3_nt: TGTGCCACCCCGATTGGAGGACTAGCGGGACAAGAGACCCAGTACTTC
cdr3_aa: CATPIGGLAGQETQYF

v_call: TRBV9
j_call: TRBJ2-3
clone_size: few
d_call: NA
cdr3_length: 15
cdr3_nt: TGTGCCAGCAGCGAGGGGTTCCGGTTGACAGATACGCAGTATTTT
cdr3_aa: CASSEGFRLTDTQYF

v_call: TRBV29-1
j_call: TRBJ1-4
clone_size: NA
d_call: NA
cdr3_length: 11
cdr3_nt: TGCAGCGTTTACAGCGATGAAAAACTGTTTTTT
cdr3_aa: CSVYSDEKLFF

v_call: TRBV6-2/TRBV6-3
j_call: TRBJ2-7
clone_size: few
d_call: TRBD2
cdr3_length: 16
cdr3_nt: TGTGCCAGCAGTTTACCCGGACTAGCGGGAGATGGGGAGCAGTACTTC
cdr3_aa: CASSLPGLAGDGEQYF

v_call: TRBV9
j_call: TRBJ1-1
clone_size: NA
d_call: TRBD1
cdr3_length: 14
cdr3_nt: TGTGCCAGCAGCGTATGGGCAGGGGGCACTGAAGCTTTCTTT
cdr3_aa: CASSVWAGGTEAFF

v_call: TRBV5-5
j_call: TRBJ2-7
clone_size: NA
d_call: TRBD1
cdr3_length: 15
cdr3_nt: TGTGCCAGCAGTTTCCGGGACAGGGATTTTTACGAGCAGTACTTC
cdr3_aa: CASSFRDRDFYEQYF

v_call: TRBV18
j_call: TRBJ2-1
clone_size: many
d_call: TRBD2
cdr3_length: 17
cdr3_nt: TGTGCCAGCTCACCAAGTGGGACTAGAGCTTCCCACAATGAGCAGTTCTTC
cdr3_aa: CASSPSGTRASHNEQFF

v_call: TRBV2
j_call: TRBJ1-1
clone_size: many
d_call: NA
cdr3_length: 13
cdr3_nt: TGTATCCACAGAGCAGGGGAGGGCACTAAAGCTTTCTTT
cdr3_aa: CIHRAGEGTKAFF

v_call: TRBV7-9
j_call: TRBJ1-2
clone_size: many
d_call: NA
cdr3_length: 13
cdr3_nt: TGTGCCAGCACCCCCGTGCAGGACTATGGCTACACCTTC
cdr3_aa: CASTPVQDYGYTF

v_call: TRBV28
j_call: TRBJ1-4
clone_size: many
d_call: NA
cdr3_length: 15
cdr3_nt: TGTGCCAGCAGTTTAGGGACACGGGCTAATGAAAAACTGTTTTTT
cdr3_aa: CASSLGTRANEKLFF

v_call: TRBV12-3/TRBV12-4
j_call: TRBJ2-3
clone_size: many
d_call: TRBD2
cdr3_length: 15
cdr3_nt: TGTGCCAGCAGTTCAGGGCGGGAGGGCGTAGATACGCAGTATTTT
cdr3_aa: CASSSGREGVDTQYF

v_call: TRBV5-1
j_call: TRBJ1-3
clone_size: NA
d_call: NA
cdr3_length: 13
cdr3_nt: TGCGCCAGCTCGACAGACTCTGGAAACACCATATATTTT
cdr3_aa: CASSTDSGNTIYF

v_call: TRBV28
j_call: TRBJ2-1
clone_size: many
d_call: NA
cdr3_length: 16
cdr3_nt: TGTGCCAGCAAGTGGGGCGGGGCGAGCTCCTACAATGAGCAGTTCTTC
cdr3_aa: CASKWGGASSYNEQFF

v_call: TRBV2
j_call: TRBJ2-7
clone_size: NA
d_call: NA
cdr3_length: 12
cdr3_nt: TGTGCCAGCAAGGGGGAAACATACGAGCAGTACTTC
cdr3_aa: CASKGETYEQYF

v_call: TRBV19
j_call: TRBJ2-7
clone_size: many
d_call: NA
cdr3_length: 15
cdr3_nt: TGTGCCAGTAGCCCCCCTAGCCTTCCTGGACACGAGCAGTACTTC
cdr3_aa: CASSPPSLPGHEQYF

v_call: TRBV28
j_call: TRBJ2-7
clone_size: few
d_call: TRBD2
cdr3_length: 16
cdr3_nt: TGTGCCAGCAGCCTACATGGGGGACTAGCTACCTACGAGCAGTACTTC
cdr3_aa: CASSLHGGLATYEQYF

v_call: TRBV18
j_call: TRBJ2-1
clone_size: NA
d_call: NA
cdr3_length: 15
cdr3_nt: TGTGCCAGCTCACCCTCACAGCCGGGGCCCAATGAGCAGTTCTTC
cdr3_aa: CASSPSQPGPNEQFF

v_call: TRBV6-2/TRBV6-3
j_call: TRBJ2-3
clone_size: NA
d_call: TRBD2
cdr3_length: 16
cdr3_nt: TGTGCCAGCAGTTACGGGACTAGCGTTGGCACAGATACGCAGTATTTT
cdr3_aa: CASSYGTSVGTDTQYF

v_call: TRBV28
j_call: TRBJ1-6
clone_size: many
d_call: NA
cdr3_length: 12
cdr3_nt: TGTGCCAGCAGTTTAAATAATTCACCCCTCCACTTT
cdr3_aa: CASSLNNSPLHF

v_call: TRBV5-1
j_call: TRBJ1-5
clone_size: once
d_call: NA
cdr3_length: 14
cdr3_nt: TGCGCCAGCGCTTGGGACAATAGCAATCAGCCCCAGCATTTT
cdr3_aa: CASAWDNSNQPQHF

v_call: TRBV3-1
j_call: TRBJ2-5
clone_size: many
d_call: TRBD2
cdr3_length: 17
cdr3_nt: TGTGCCAGCAGCCAAGATCGGCTAGCGGGAGACCAAGAGACCCAGTACTTC
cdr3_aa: CASSQDRLAGDQETQYF

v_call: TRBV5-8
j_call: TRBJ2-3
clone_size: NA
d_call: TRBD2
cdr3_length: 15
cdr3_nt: TGCGCCAGCAGCCCAGCGGGAGGGCCCACAGATACGCAGTATTTT
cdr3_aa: CASSPAGGPTDTQYF

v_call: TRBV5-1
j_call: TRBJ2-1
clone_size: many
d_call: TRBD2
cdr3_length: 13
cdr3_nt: TGCGCCAGCAGCGGCTTAGCGGGATCATTGCAGTTCTTC
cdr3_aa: CASSGLAGSLQFF

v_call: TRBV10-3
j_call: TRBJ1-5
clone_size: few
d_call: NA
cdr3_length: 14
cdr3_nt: TGTGCCATCAGCCCCGGGGATAGCAATCAGCCCCAGCATTTT
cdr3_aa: CAISPGDSNQPQHF

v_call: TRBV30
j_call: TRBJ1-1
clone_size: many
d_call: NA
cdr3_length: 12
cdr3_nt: TGTGCCTGGAGCCCTTTGTCAGGTGAAGCTTTCTTT
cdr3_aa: CAWSPLSGEAFF

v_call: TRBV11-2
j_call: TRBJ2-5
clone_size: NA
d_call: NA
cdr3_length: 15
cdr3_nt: TGTGCCAGCAGCTTAGATTTCACAGGCCAGGAGACCCAGTACTTC
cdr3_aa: CASSLDFTGQETQYF